This T cell receptor beta chain was recorded in a study of PD-1 blockade in classical Hodgkin lymphoma. Study-level results: The diversity seen at baseline in complete responders resembled that of newly diagnosed patients. Nivolumab initiation under 1 year post-ASCT meant exclusion. CD4+ but not CD8+ TCR diversity rose significantly by C4D1.

As for this clone: Its antigen is unknown.

Profiling relied on immunoSEQ multiplex PCR, and the TCRdb table lists in-frame clones only, not all of them. Of about 100,000 clones detected, approximately 90% appear once; the ten largest clones hold approximately 6.3%. The patients all showed relapse after autologous stem cell transplantation, while their brentuximab vedotin exposure varied. Germline V gives CDR1 LNHDA, CDR2 SQIVND (reference sequence). CDR3 length equals 14 residues. Trimming took 6 bases from V and 5 from J, leaving 14 bases between them. The sample here was peripheral blood mononuclear cells (PBMCs), taken before the second cycle of nivolumab. This TCR derives from a human donor with classical Hodgkin lymphoma. The rearrangement uses TRBV19 and TRBJ2-1; possibly TRBD2 for D (5 bases). CDR3 sequence: CASRRAASDNEQFF. The CDR3 nucleotides are TGTGCCAGTAGGCGGGCGGCTTCGGACAATGAGCAGTTCTTC.